The rows below give T cell receptor beta chains drawn from one sample of a study of blood T cell repertoires in COVID-19. This table comes from immunoSEQ multiplex PCR, and its TCRdb copy is limited to in-frame clones, with some not included. The sample records roughly 260,000 clones, 82% being singletons. Source material: peripheral blood. These receptors were collected from a woman aged 70-85 years with acute or convalescent COVID-19. CDR3s include the opening cysteine and the closing phenylalanine or tryptophan. The D gene is left open where the match is weak. The size field is filled for only some rows; it gives once, few, many or a size class.

j_call: TRBJ1-2; v_call: TRBV13; d_call: NA; clone_size: NA; cdr3_nt: TGTGCCAGCAGCTACGGGGGGTCCGGTGGCTACACCTTC; cdr3_aa: CASSYGGSGGYTF
j_call: TRBJ1-2; v_call: TRBV5-5; d_call: NA; clone_size: NA; cdr3_nt: TGTGCCAGCAGCTTGCTCCGGGGCTATGGCTACACCTTC; cdr3_aa: CASSLLRGYGYTF
j_call: TRBJ2-7; v_call: TRBV4-3; d_call: NA; clone_size: NA; cdr3_nt: TGCGCCAGCAGCCAAGATCACGGTTACGAGCAGTACTTC; cdr3_aa: CASSQDHGYEQYF
j_call: TRBJ1-3; v_call: TRBV5-8; d_call: NA; clone_size: NA; cdr3_nt: TGTGCCAGCAGCTTGGCGCCAGGGGTTGACACCATATATTTT; cdr3_aa: CASSLAPGVDTIYF
j_call: TRBJ1-2; v_call: TRBV29-1; d_call: NA; clone_size: once; cdr3_nt: TGCAGCGTTGGTGACAGGATGAACTATGGCTACACCTTC; cdr3_aa: CSVGDRMNYGYTF
j_call: TRBJ2-3; v_call: TRBV3-1/TRBV3-2; d_call: NA; clone_size: NA; cdr3_nt: TGTGCCAGCAGCCCGACTAGCACAGATACGCAGTATTTT; cdr3_aa: CASSPTSTDTQYF
j_call: TRBJ2-7; v_call: TRBV7-9; d_call: NA; clone_size: NA; cdr3_nt: TGTGCCAGCAGCTTAGCGGGAGCCTACGAGCAGTACTTC; cdr3_aa: CASSLAGAYEQYF
j_call: TRBJ1-5; v_call: TRBV7-2; d_call: NA; clone_size: NA; cdr3_nt: TGTGCCAGCAGCTTAGTGTTAGGGGGTCGTCAGCCCCAGCATTTT; cdr3_aa: CASSLVLGGRQPQHF
j_call: TRBJ1-2; v_call: TRBV18; d_call: TRBD1; clone_size: NA; cdr3_nt: TGTGCCAGCTCACTTTTACAGGGGGCGGAAGGCTACACCTTC; cdr3_aa: CASSLLQGAEGYTF
j_call: TRBJ1-1; v_call: TRBV18; d_call: NA; clone_size: NA; cdr3_nt: TGTGCCAGCTCACCATGGGAGACTGAAGCTTTCTTT; cdr3_aa: CASSPWETEAFF
j_call: TRBJ2-1; v_call: TRBV7-2; d_call: NA; clone_size: NA; cdr3_nt: TGTGCCAGCAGCGAAACAGGGGAGCAGTTCTTC; cdr3_aa: CASSETGEQFF
j_call: TRBJ1-3; v_call: TRBV10-3; d_call: NA; clone_size: NA; cdr3_nt: TGTGCCATCAGTTACAGCTCTGGAAACACCATATATTTT; cdr3_aa: CAISYSSGNTIYF
j_call: TRBJ1-1; v_call: TRBV30; d_call: NA; clone_size: NA; cdr3_nt: TGTGCCTGGAGCCCCCGAGTTACTGAAGCTTTCTTT; cdr3_aa: CAWSPRVTEAFF
j_call: TRBJ1-5; v_call: TRBV19; d_call: NA; clone_size: NA; cdr3_nt: TGTGCCAGTAGCCAAGGACAGAGCAATCAGCCCCAGCATTTT; cdr3_aa: CASSQGQSNQPQHF
j_call: TRBJ1-2; v_call: TRBV7-6; d_call: NA; clone_size: NA; cdr3_nt: TGTGCCAGCAGCTTAGCTGGGGGAGGCGGCTACACCTTC; cdr3_aa: CASSLAGGGGYTF
j_call: TRBJ1-1; v_call: TRBV28; d_call: NA; clone_size: NA; cdr3_nt: TGTGCCAGCAGTTTACAGGGGAACACTGAAGCTTTCTTT; cdr3_aa: CASSLQGNTEAFF
j_call: TRBJ1-2; v_call: TRBV6-5; d_call: NA; clone_size: NA; cdr3_nt: TGTGCCAGCAGTTACCGAGGGAGCGGGACGAACTATGGCTACACCTTC; cdr3_aa: CASSYRGSGTNYGYTF
j_call: TRBJ1-3; v_call: TRBV7-8; d_call: NA; clone_size: NA; cdr3_nt: TGTGCCAGTAGAATCGGGGGCTCTGGAAACACCATATATTTT; cdr3_aa: CASRIGGSGNTIYF
j_call: TRBJ2-2; v_call: TRBV5-1; d_call: TRBD1; clone_size: NA; cdr3_nt: TGCGCCAGCAGCTTGTTATCCGGACAGGGGACGAACACCGGGGAGCTGTTTTTT; cdr3_aa: CASSLLSGQGTNTGELFF
j_call: TRBJ1-3; v_call: TRBV7-8; d_call: NA; clone_size: NA; cdr3_nt: TGTGCCAGCAGCGCAAGAGGCAGGGTGGGTGGAAACACCATATATTTT; cdr3_aa: CASSARGRVGGNTIYF
j_call: TRBJ1-1; v_call: TRBV7-9; d_call: TRBD1; clone_size: NA; cdr3_nt: TGTGCCAGCAGCCCCCGGACAGGGATGAACACTGAAGCTTTCTTT; cdr3_aa: CASSPRTGMNTEAFF
j_call: TRBJ1-5; v_call: TRBV5-6; d_call: NA; clone_size: NA; cdr3_nt: TGTGCCAGCAGCTTGAGAGACGGAGGTGGAACTAATCAGCCCCAGCATTTT; cdr3_aa: CASSLRDGGGTNQPQHF
j_call: TRBJ1-2; v_call: TRBV12-3/TRBV12-4; d_call: NA; clone_size: once; cdr3_nt: TGTGCCAGCAGTTTGGGGGGGGCTTCTGGCTACACCTTC; cdr3_aa: CASSLGGASGYTF
j_call: TRBJ2-1; v_call: TRBV19; d_call: TRBD1; clone_size: NA; cdr3_nt: TGTGCCAGTAGTACCCAATTGACAGGGGAGCAGTTCTTC; cdr3_aa: CASSTQLTGEQFF
j_call: TRBJ1-1; v_call: TRBV6-5; d_call: NA; clone_size: NA; cdr3_nt: TGTGCCAGCAGTTATATGTCAGGGACTGAAGCTTTCTTT; cdr3_aa: CASSYMSGTEAFF
j_call: TRBJ2-3; v_call: TRBV5-6; d_call: NA; clone_size: once; cdr3_nt: TGTGCCAGCAGCTCCCCGAGATTGAGCACAGATACGCAGTATTTT; cdr3_aa: CASSSPRLSTDTQYF
j_call: TRBJ1-1; v_call: TRBV7-2; d_call: NA; clone_size: NA; cdr3_nt: TGTGCCAGCAGCCCGAACGCCCAGATGAACACTGAAGCTTTCTTT; cdr3_aa: CASSPNAQMNTEAFF
j_call: TRBJ2-5; v_call: TRBV7-9; d_call: TRBD2; clone_size: NA; cdr3_nt: TGTGCCAGCAGTAAGGGACTAGCGGGGCCTTACGAAGAGACCCAGTACTTC; cdr3_aa: CASSKGLAGPYEETQYF
j_call: TRBJ2-5; v_call: TRBV18; d_call: NA; clone_size: NA; cdr3_nt: TGTGCCAGCTCTTATTCAGGGCAAGAGACCCAGTACTTC; cdr3_aa: CASSYSGQETQYF
j_call: TRBJ2-2; v_call: TRBV18; d_call: NA; clone_size: NA; cdr3_nt: TGTGCCAGCTCATCTACAGGACAGACTCTAAACGGGGAGCTGTTTTTT; cdr3_aa: CASSSTGQTLNGELFF
j_call: TRBJ1-1; v_call: TRBV6-6; d_call: NA; clone_size: NA; cdr3_nt: TGTGCCAGCAGCCCCGTGGCCGAGGGCACTGAAGCTTTCTTT; cdr3_aa: CASSPVAEGTEAFF
j_call: TRBJ2-7; v_call: TRBV7-2; d_call: TRBD2; clone_size: NA; cdr3_nt: TGTGCCAGCAGCTCAAGCGGGGGTCGCTCCTACGAGCAGTACTTC; cdr3_aa: CASSSSGGRSYEQYF
j_call: TRBJ1-2; v_call: TRBV2; d_call: NA; clone_size: NA; cdr3_nt: TGTGCCAGCAGTGAAAAGGCAGGTCCGACGGGCTACACCTTC; cdr3_aa: CASSEKAGPTGYTF
j_call: TRBJ2-7; v_call: TRBV5-4; d_call: NA; clone_size: NA; cdr3_nt: TGTGCCAGCAGCTCATACAGTGGATTCACGGCGGGGGAGCAGTACTTC; cdr3_aa: CASSSYSGFTAGEQYF
j_call: TRBJ1-3; v_call: TRBV28; d_call: NA; clone_size: NA; cdr3_nt: TGTGCCAGCAGTTTGGCGGGGGGCGACACCATATATTTT; cdr3_aa: CASSLAGGDTIYF
j_call: TRBJ1-4; v_call: TRBV5-1; d_call: TRBD1; clone_size: NA; cdr3_nt: TGCGCCAGCAGCTTGGGGGCCTATACAGGGGATTTAAATGAAAAACTGTTTTTT; cdr3_aa: CASSLGAYTGDLNEKLFF
j_call: TRBJ1-5; v_call: TRBV6-2/TRBV6-3; d_call: NA; clone_size: NA; cdr3_nt: TGTGCCAGCAGTTACGAGGAACTCCAGCCCCAGCATTTT; cdr3_aa: CASSYEELQPQHF
j_call: TRBJ1-6; v_call: TRBV6-1; d_call: NA; clone_size: NA; cdr3_nt: TGTGCCAGCAGTGAAGCCAGGACAGCACTCCACTTT; cdr3_aa: CASSEARTALHF
j_call: TRBJ2-2; v_call: TRBV29-1; d_call: NA; clone_size: once; cdr3_nt: TGCAGCGTGGACACAGGGCACACCGGGGAGCTGTTTTTT; cdr3_aa: CSVDTGHTGELFF
j_call: TRBJ1-3; v_call: TRBV5-1; d_call: NA; clone_size: once; cdr3_nt: TGCGCCAGCAGGGAGGGCAGAGGAAACACCATATATTTT; cdr3_aa: CASREGRGNTIYF
j_call: TRBJ2-4; v_call: TRBV11-2; d_call: TRBD2; clone_size: NA; cdr3_nt: TGTGCCAGCAGCCTCGGGGGGGTAGCCAAAAACATTCAGTACTTC; cdr3_aa: CASSLGGVAKNIQYF
j_call: TRBJ1-1; v_call: TRBV7-9; d_call: TRBD1; clone_size: NA; cdr3_nt: TGTGCCAGCAGCTTAGAGATAGGGGGCGGTACGGGCACTGAAGCTTTCTTT; cdr3_aa: CASSLEIGGGTGTEAFF
j_call: TRBJ2-3; v_call: TRBV5-4; d_call: TRBD1; clone_size: NA; cdr3_nt: TGTGCCAGCAGCATACAGGGGCCACTGGGAGATACGCAGTATTTT; cdr3_aa: CASSIQGPLGDTQYF
j_call: TRBJ1-1; v_call: TRBV5-6; d_call: NA; clone_size: NA; cdr3_nt: TGTGCCAGCAGCTTTGAATCAGGCTCCTACACTGAAGCTTTCTTT; cdr3_aa: CASSFESGSYTEAFF
j_call: TRBJ1-2; v_call: TRBV30; d_call: TRBD1; clone_size: NA; cdr3_nt: TGTGCCTGGAGTAATGGACAGGGGAGTGGCTACACCTTC; cdr3_aa: CAWSNGQGSGYTF
j_call: TRBJ2-7; v_call: TRBV27; d_call: NA; clone_size: NA; cdr3_nt: TGTGCCAGCAGTTTCCGGGACACGTCGGGGTACGAGCAGTACTTC; cdr3_aa: CASSFRDTSGYEQYF
j_call: TRBJ1-1; v_call: TRBV30; d_call: NA; clone_size: NA; cdr3_nt: TGTGCCTGGAGTGCCGGTCCTGCGGCTTTCTTT; cdr3_aa: CAWSAGPAAFF
j_call: TRBJ2-2; v_call: TRBV2; d_call: TRBD1; clone_size: few; cdr3_nt: TGTGCCAGCAGTCCAACAGGGGGCGGGATAAACACCGGGGAGCTGTTTTTT; cdr3_aa: CASSPTGGGINTGELFF